What follows are 6 T cell receptor beta chains derived from one specimen sequenced in a study of shared clonotypes between healthy human individuals (dated by TCRdb to 2018 to 2020). Library preparation was by the immunoSEQ multiplex PCR assay. Imported from immuneACCESS, the table was reduced by TCRdb to in-frame sequences with V and J called. These copies leave out some clones; in studies compared against another copy, an unresolved V gene accounts for under half, and the cause of the remainder is not known. The sample has fewer than 1.4 million clones on record, 70% to 80% of them singletons. In total, the top ten clones hold 0.6% to 0.7% of the sample. Sequencing was done on a sample of memory CD4+ T cells from PBMCs. The meaning of the sample's cell subset or site label: CD45RA-negative fraction. All receptors come from a man younger than 35 in good health. Some clones in this sample may be carry-over from other donors' samples.

About this clone itself: The sample has other DNA sequences that encode this CDR3 too. The J gene is TRBJ2-7, the V gene TRBV6-6, with D maybe TRBD2 (6 bases). CDR3 length equals 13 residues. The germline CDR1 and CDR2 sequences are MNHNY and SVGAGI (reference sequence). Trimming removed 1 base from V and 6 bases from J, with 10 bases in between. Here the CDR3 reads CASSYFGGGEQYF. CDR3 DNA: TGTGCCAGCAGTTACTTCGGGGGTGGCGAGCAGTACTTC.

The chain uses TRBV11-2 and TRBJ1-1; 8 nucleotides line up with TRBD1. This CDR3 has 13 residues. V shed 5 bases and J 5 bases; nucleotides not matched to a gene: 4. CDR1 is SGHAT, CDR2 FQNNGV, per germline. This CDR3 is CASSDRGWTEAFF. The DNA of the CDR3 is TGTGCCAGCAGCGACAGGGGCTGGACTGAAGCTTTCTTT.

This chain joins TRBV11-2 and TRBJ1-4; possible D gene TRBD1, 5 bases. Germline loops: CDR1 SGHAT, CDR2 FQNNGV. V was shortened by 5 bases and J by 8 bases, with 15 bases between the two germline ends. The CDR3 contains 14 residues. In DNA, the CDR3 is TGTGCCAGCAGCGTCGACAGCGCAGGAGAAAAACTGTTTTTT. Translated, it gives CASSVDSAGEKLFF.

The chain recombines TRBV18 with TRBJ1-1; 7 bases fit TRBD1. The CDR3 is 16 amino acids. Germline V gene sequence: CDR1 KGHSH, CDR2 LQKENI. V was pared by 3 bases and J by 0 bases, with 7 bases of the junction left unmatched. The CDR3 coding sequence is TGTGCCAGCTCACCGACAGGGTCACCTATGAACACTGAAGCTTTCTTT. Protein product: CASSPTGSPMNTEAFF.

Many counts were recorded for this clone. The V and J genes are TRBV7-2 and TRBJ2-3; D may match TRBD1 or TRBD2 (6 bases each). V was clipped by 4 bases and J by 2 bases, with 19 bases between them. Germline-derived CDR1 and CDR2 are SGHTA and FQGNSA. The CDR3 loop spans 17 amino acids. This chain's CDR3 is CASSSRGAGLTTDTQYF. CDR3 in DNA: TGTGCCAGCAGCTCTAGGGGGGCGGGATTAACCACAGATACGCAGTATTTT.

The J gene is TRBJ2-7, the V gene TRBV10-3; the match to TRBD1 covers 9 bases. The CDR3 loop spans 14 amino acids. Germline V lookup: CDR1 ENHRY, CDR2 SYGVKD. Trimming at V came to 5 bases and at J to 5 bases, leaving 7 bases not matched to a gene. CDR3 residues: CAISSKDRGDEQYF. The CDR3 DNA reads as TGTGCCATCAGTTCTAAGGACAGGGGCGACGAGCAGTACTTC.